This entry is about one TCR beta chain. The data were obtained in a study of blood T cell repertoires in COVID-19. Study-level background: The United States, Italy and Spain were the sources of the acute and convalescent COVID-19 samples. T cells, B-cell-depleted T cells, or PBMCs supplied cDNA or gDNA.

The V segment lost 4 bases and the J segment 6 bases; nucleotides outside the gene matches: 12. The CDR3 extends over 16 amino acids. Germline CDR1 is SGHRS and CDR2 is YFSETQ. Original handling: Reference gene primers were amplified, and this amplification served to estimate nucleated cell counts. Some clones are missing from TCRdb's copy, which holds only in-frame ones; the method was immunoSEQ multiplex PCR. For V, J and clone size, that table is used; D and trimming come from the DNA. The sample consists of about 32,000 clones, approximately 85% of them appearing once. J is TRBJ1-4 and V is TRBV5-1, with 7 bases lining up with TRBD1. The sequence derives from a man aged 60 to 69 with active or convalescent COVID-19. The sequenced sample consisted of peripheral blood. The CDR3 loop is CASSRFLGGGDEKLFF. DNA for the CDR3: TGCGCCAGCAGCCGCTTTTTAGGGGGCGGTGATGAAAAACTGTTTTTT. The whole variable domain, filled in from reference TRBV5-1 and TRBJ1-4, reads KAGVTQTPRYLIKTRGQQVTLSCSPISGHRSVSWYQQTPGQGLQFLFEYFSETQRNKGNFPGRFSGRQFSNSRSEMNVSTLELGDSALYLCASSRFLGGGDEKLFFGSGTQLSVL.